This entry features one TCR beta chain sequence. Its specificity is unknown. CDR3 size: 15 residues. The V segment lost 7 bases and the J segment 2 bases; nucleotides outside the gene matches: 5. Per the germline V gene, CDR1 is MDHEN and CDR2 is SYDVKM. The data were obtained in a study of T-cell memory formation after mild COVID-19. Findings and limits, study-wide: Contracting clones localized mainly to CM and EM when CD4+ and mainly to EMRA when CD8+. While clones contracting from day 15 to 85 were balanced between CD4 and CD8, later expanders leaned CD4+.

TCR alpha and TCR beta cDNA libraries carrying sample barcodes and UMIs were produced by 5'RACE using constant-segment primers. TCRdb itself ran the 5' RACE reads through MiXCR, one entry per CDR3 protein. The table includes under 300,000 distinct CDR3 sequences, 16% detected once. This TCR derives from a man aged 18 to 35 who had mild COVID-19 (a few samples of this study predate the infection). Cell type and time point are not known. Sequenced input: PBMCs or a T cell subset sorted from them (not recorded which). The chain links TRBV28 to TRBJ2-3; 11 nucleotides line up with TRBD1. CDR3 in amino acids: CASNQGQGVTDTQYF. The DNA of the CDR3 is TGTGCCAGCAACCAGGGACAGGGGGTCACAGATACGCAGTATTTT. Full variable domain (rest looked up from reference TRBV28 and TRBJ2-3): DVKVTQSSRYLVKRTGEKVFLECVQDMDHENMFWYRQDPGLGLRLIYFSYDVKMKEKGDIPEGYSVSREKKERFSLILESASTNQTSMYLCASNQGQGVTDTQYFGPGTRLTVL.